These T cell receptor beta chains were read from a single sample in a study of T cells in Graves' hyperthyroidism and ophthalmopathy. TCRdb reanalysed the multiplex PCR reads using MiXCR and keeps one entry per CDR3 protein. The data show a few hundred thousand distinct CDR3 sequences, with 13% seen just once and 9.2% held by the top ten. The specimen sequenced was blood. Receptors originate from a woman aged 18-30 years with Graves' hyperthyroidism. CDR3s include the opening cysteine and the closing phenylalanine or tryptophan. A D gene is named only where the DNA matches it firmly. Expanded clones get a size class; other rows say once, few or many, or leave the size out.

CDR3aa: CASSENPTGYGYTF
CDR3nt: TGTGCCAGCAGTGAGAATCCAACAGGTTATGGCTACACCTTC
v_gene: TRBV6-1
j_gene: TRBJ1-2
abundance: many
d_gene: .

CDR3aa: CASSLASGRRGQPQHF
CDR3nt: TGTGCCAGCAGTTTAGCGTCAGGTCGGAGAGGTCAGCCCCAGCATTTT
v_gene: TRBV12-3/TRBV12-4
j_gene: TRBJ1-5
abundance: many
d_gene: .

CDR3aa: CASSENNYGYTF
CDR3nt: TGTGCCAGCTCAGAGAATAACTATGGCTACACCTTC
v_gene: TRBV18
j_gene: TRBJ1-2
abundance: many
d_gene: .

CDR3aa: CASSSSLGDQGLYEQYF
CDR3nt: TGTGCCAGTAGTAGTTCTCTGGGAGACCAGGGTCTCTACGAGCAGTACTTC
v_gene: TRBV19
j_gene: TRBJ2-7
abundance: few
d_gene: .

CDR3aa: CASSSLAGGSYNEQFF
CDR3nt: TGTGCCAGCAGTAGTCTAGCGGGGGGCTCCTACAATGAGCAGTTCTTC
v_gene: TRBV6-1
j_gene: TRBJ2-1
abundance: many
d_gene: TRBD2

CDR3aa: CASSQDMGLAGGPNTGELFF
CDR3nt: TGTGCCAGCAGCCAAGATATGGGACTAGCGGGAGGGCCGAACACCGGGGAGCTGTTTTTT
v_gene: TRBV3-1
j_gene: TRBJ2-2
abundance: many
d_gene: TRBD2

CDR3aa: CASSLGAPSDTQYF
CDR3nt: TGCGCCAGCAGCTTGGGTGCCCCCTCGGATACGCAGTATTTT
v_gene: TRBV5-1
j_gene: TRBJ2-3
abundance: many
d_gene: .

CDR3aa: CATSDPTTGDGYTF
CDR3nt: TGTGCCACCAGTGACCCTACGACGGGGGACGGCTACACCTTC
v_gene: TRBV24-1
j_gene: TRBJ1-2
abundance: many
d_gene: .

CDR3aa: CSAHLGRGTEAFF
CDR3nt: TGCAGTGCTCACCTTGGGAGAGGCACTGAAGCTTTCTTT
v_gene: TRBV20-1
j_gene: TRBJ1-1
abundance: many
d_gene: .

CDR3aa: CASSRTNLNSYEQYF
CDR3nt: TGTGCCAGCAGCAGGACTAACCTAAACTCCTACGAGCAGTACTTC
v_gene: TRBV11-2
j_gene: TRBJ2-7
abundance: many
d_gene: .

CDR3aa: CASRPRALNTEAFF
CDR3nt: TGTGCCAGCAGACCCCGGGCCCTGAACACTGAAGCTTTCTTT
v_gene: TRBV6-1
j_gene: TRBJ1-1
abundance: many
d_gene: .

CDR3aa: CASSTHVDTGELFF
CDR3nt: TGCGCCAGCAGCACCCACGTCGACACCGGGGAGCTGTTTTTT
v_gene: TRBV5-1
j_gene: TRBJ2-2
abundance: many
d_gene: .

CDR3aa: CASSPLPAGGQNEQYF
CDR3nt: TGTGCCAGCTCACCACTCCCAGCGGGGGGGCAGAACGAGCAGTACTTC
v_gene: TRBV18
j_gene: TRBJ2-7
abundance: many
d_gene: TRBD2

CDR3aa: CASSLARESYREKLFF
CDR3nt: TGTGCCAGCAGCTTGGCCAGGGAGTCATATCGGGAAAAACTGTTTTTT
v_gene: TRBV5-5
j_gene: TRBJ1-4
abundance: .
d_gene: .

CDR3aa: CASSHLRGREAYEQYF
CDR3nt: TGTGCCAGCAGTCATCTCCGGGGGCGGGAGGCCTACGAGCAGTACTTC
v_gene: TRBV6-8
j_gene: TRBJ2-7
abundance: .
d_gene: TRBD2

CDR3aa: CASSEGRSYEQYF
CDR3nt: TGTGCCAGCAGCGAAGGTAGGAGCTACGAGCAGTACTTC
v_gene: TRBV6-1
j_gene: TRBJ2-7
abundance: many
d_gene: .

CDR3aa: CASKYFRETQYF
CDR3nt: TGTGCCAGCAAGTACTTCCGCGAGACCCAGTACTTC
v_gene: TRBV2
j_gene: TRBJ2-5
abundance: many
d_gene: .

CDR3aa: CASSLTKETGPYEQYF
CDR3nt: TGTGCCAGCAGCTTAACCAAAGAGACAGGCCCTTACGAGCAGTACTTC
v_gene: TRBV7-4
j_gene: TRBJ2-7
abundance: many
d_gene: .

CDR3aa: CASSQGTSTDTQYF
CDR3nt: TGTGCCAGCAGCCAGGGGACTAGCACAGATACGCAGTATTTT
v_gene: TRBV28
j_gene: TRBJ2-3
abundance: many
d_gene: .

CDR3aa: CASSWGQGYYNEQFF
CDR3nt: TGTGCCAGCAGTTGGGGACAGGGCTATTACAATGAGCAGTTCTTC
v_gene: TRBV12-3/TRBV12-4
j_gene: TRBJ2-1
abundance: many
d_gene: TRBD1

CDR3aa: CASSYPPIGAGDTGELFF
CDR3nt: TGTGCCAGCAGTTATCCCCCGATTGGGGCAGGTGATACCGGGGAGCTGTTTTTT
v_gene: TRBV6-2/TRBV6-3
j_gene: TRBJ2-2
abundance: many
d_gene: .

CDR3aa: CASSRYSLGAEYGYTF
CDR3nt: TGTGCCAGCAGCCGTTACAGCCTCGGGGCAGAATATGGCTACACCTTC
v_gene: TRBV4-2
j_gene: TRBJ1-2
abundance: many
d_gene: .

CDR3aa: CASNGSGNTIYF
CDR3nt: TGTGCCAGCAACGGCTCTGGAAACACCATATATTTT
v_gene: TRBV28
j_gene: TRBJ1-3
abundance: many
d_gene: .

CDR3aa: CASSQMGYQETQYF
CDR3nt: TGTGCCAGCAGCCAAATGGGGTACCAAGAGACCCAGTACTTC
v_gene: TRBV3-1
j_gene: TRBJ2-5
abundance: many
d_gene: .

CDR3aa: CASSPTADYEQYF
CDR3nt: TGCGCCAGCAGCCCCACGGCCGATTACGAGCAGTACTTC
v_gene: TRBV5-1
j_gene: TRBJ2-7
abundance: few
d_gene: .

CDR3aa: CASSKTRSANTEAFF
CDR3nt: TGTGCCAGCAGCAAAACTAGGTCAGCTAACACTGAAGCTTTCTTT
v_gene: TRBV27
j_gene: TRBJ1-1
abundance: .
d_gene: .

CDR3aa: CASKIRSTEAFF
CDR3nt: TGTGCCAGCAAGATACGGAGCACTGAAGCTTTCTTT
v_gene: TRBV2
j_gene: TRBJ1-1
abundance: .
d_gene: .

CDR3aa: CASSFPRTSGSAGELFF
CDR3nt: TGTGCCAGCAGTTTCCCAAGGACTAGCGGGAGTGCCGGGGAGCTGTTTTTT
v_gene: TRBV12-3/TRBV12-4
j_gene: TRBJ2-2
abundance: few
d_gene: TRBD2

CDR3aa: CASSPPSVGGGPYNEQFF
CDR3nt: TGTGCCAGCTCACCACCATCAGTCGGCGGGGGGCCATACAATGAGCAGTTCTTC
v_gene: TRBV18
j_gene: TRBJ2-1
abundance: few
d_gene: TRBD2

CDR3aa: CASNLGTVYGYTF
CDR3nt: TGTGCCAGTAATCTCGGGACAGTCTATGGCTACACCTTC
v_gene: TRBV19
j_gene: TRBJ1-2
abundance: few
d_gene: TRBD1

CDR3aa: CASSYPPGPYEQYF
CDR3nt: TGTGCCAGCAGCTATCCACCGGGACCCTACGAGCAGTACTTC
v_gene: TRBV6-2/TRBV6-3
j_gene: TRBJ2-7
abundance: .
d_gene: .

CDR3aa: CASRASGGLQPQHF
CDR3nt: TGTGCCAGCAGAGCCTCAGGGGGCCTTCAGCCCCAGCATTTT
v_gene: TRBV27
j_gene: TRBJ1-5
abundance: many
d_gene: TRBD1

CDR3aa: CASSLGQLSSYNSPLHF
CDR3nt: TGTGCCAGCAGTTTAGGACAGCTAAGCTCCTATAATTCACCCCTCCACTTT
v_gene: TRBV28
j_gene: TRBJ1-6
abundance: many
d_gene: .

CDR3aa: CASSLGADRTYGYTF
CDR3nt: TGTGCCAGCAGCCTTGGGGCGGACCGGACCTATGGCTACACCTTC
v_gene: TRBV7-9
j_gene: TRBJ1-2
abundance: .
d_gene: .

CDR3aa: CASSPPGLAVPGTQYF
CDR3nt: TGTGCCAGCAGCCCCCCCGGACTAGCGGTCCCGGGTACGCAGTATTTT
v_gene: TRBV3-1
j_gene: TRBJ2-3
abundance: many
d_gene: TRBD2

CDR3aa: CASSLAETYEQYF
CDR3nt: TGTGCCAGCAGTCTGGCGGAGACCTACGAGCAGTACTTC
v_gene: TRBV6-1
j_gene: TRBJ2-7
abundance: few
d_gene: .

CDR3aa: CASSPQVGGSYEQYF
CDR3nt: TGTGCCAGCAGCCCCCAGGTGGGTGGGTCCTACGAGCAGTACTTC
v_gene: TRBV3-1
j_gene: TRBJ2-7
abundance: .
d_gene: .

CDR3aa: CASSYPSGRASDEQYF
CDR3nt: TGTGCCAGCAGCTACCCTAGCGGGAGGGCCTCAGACGAGCAGTACTTC
v_gene: TRBV7-8
j_gene: TRBJ2-7
abundance: many
d_gene: TRBD2

CDR3aa: CASSPNHRDTQYF
CDR3nt: TGTGCCAGCTCACCGAACCACAGAGATACGCAGTATTTT
v_gene: TRBV18
j_gene: TRBJ2-3
abundance: many
d_gene: .

CDR3aa: CSAYATSFGTDTQYF
CDR3nt: TGCAGTGCCTACGCCACTAGCTTCGGCACAGATACGCAGTATTTT
v_gene: TRBV20-1
j_gene: TRBJ2-3
abundance: many
d_gene: .

CDR3aa: CASSTLTGNLRNEQFF
CDR3nt: TGTGCCAGCAGTACCCTGACAGGTAATTTGAGGAATGAGCAGTTCTTC
v_gene: TRBV12-3/TRBV12-4
j_gene: TRBJ2-1
abundance: many
d_gene: .

CDR3aa: CAWSPLAQGQPQHF
CDR3nt: TGTGCCTGGAGCCCCCTGGCCCAGGGTCAGCCCCAGCATTTT
v_gene: TRBV30
j_gene: TRBJ1-5
abundance: many
d_gene: .

CDR3aa: CASSPGTSGRSNPGELFF
CDR3nt: TGTGCCAGCAGCCCAGGGACTAGCGGAAGGAGTAACCCCGGGGAGCTGTTTTTT
v_gene: TRBV7-9
j_gene: TRBJ2-2
abundance: many
d_gene: TRBD2

CDR3aa: CASTRGQRNTEAFF
CDR3nt: TGTGCCAGCACTCGGGGACAGCGGAACACTGAAGCTTTCTTT
v_gene: TRBV2
j_gene: TRBJ1-1
abundance: many
d_gene: TRBD1

CDR3aa: CATRHGANEKLFF
CDR3nt: TGTGCCACCAGACACGGAGCTAATGAAAAACTGTTTTTT
v_gene: TRBV27
j_gene: TRBJ1-4
abundance: many
d_gene: .

CDR3aa: CASSQSRASGRRSTNEKLFF
CDR3nt: TGTGCCAGCTCCCAAAGTCGGGCTAGTGGACGGAGGTCAACTAATGAAAAACTGTTTTTT
v_gene: TRBV12-3/TRBV12-4
j_gene: TRBJ1-4
abundance: many
d_gene: .

CDR3aa: CATTGLGTGNTEAFF
CDR3nt: TGTGCCACGACAGGACTCGGGACGGGGAACACTGAAGCTTTCTTT
v_gene: TRBV28
j_gene: TRBJ1-1
abundance: many
d_gene: .

CDR3aa: CASSNFYRGQTEAFF
CDR3nt: TGTGCCAGCAGCAACTTCTATCGGGGGCAGACTGAAGCTTTCTTT
v_gene: TRBV11-2
j_gene: TRBJ1-1
abundance: many
d_gene: .

CDR3aa: CASTGRGLQFGTDTQYF
CDR3nt: TGTGCCAGCACCGGCAGGGGACTCCAATTCGGCACAGATACGCAGTATTTT
v_gene: TRBV6-1
j_gene: TRBJ2-3
abundance: many
d_gene: .

CDR3aa: CASRTGDRVSGNTIYF
CDR3nt: TGTGCCAGCAGGACGGGGGACAGGGTTTCTGGAAACACCATATATTTT
v_gene: TRBV28
j_gene: TRBJ1-3
abundance: many
d_gene: TRBD1

CDR3aa: CSARGPRRDTQYF
CDR3nt: TGCAGTGCTAGAGGGCCTAGGAGAGATACGCAGTATTTT
v_gene: TRBV20-1
j_gene: TRBJ2-3
abundance: many
d_gene: .

CDR3aa: CSARGSGGHYGYTF
CDR3nt: TGCAGTGCTAGAGGCTCGGGGGGCCATTATGGCTACACCTTC
v_gene: TRBV20-1
j_gene: TRBJ1-2
abundance: many
d_gene: .

CDR3aa: CSARAGRGGHNEQFF
CDR3nt: TGCAGTGCTAGAGCCGGCAGGGGGGGACACAATGAGCAGTTCTTC
v_gene: TRBV20-1
j_gene: TRBJ2-1
abundance: .
d_gene: .

CDR3aa: CASSPNRIFGNQPQHF
CDR3nt: TGTGCCAGCAGTCCGAACAGGATCTTTGGCAATCAGCCCCAGCATTTT
v_gene: TRBV27
j_gene: TRBJ1-5
abundance: many
d_gene: .

CDR3aa: CASSPPTKGYTF
CDR3nt: TGTGCCAGCAGCCCGCCGACGAAAGGCTACACCTTC
v_gene: TRBV28
j_gene: TRBJ1-2
abundance: many
d_gene: .

CDR3aa: CASHGPIPGNTIYF
CDR3nt: TGTGCCAGCCATGGGCCAATCCCTGGAAACACCATATATTTT
v_gene: TRBV28
j_gene: TRBJ1-3
abundance: many
d_gene: .

CDR3aa: CASSYSALAGGPGNEQFF
CDR3nt: TGTGCCAGCAGTTACTCCGCCCTAGCGGGGGGGCCGGGGAATGAGCAGTTCTTC
v_gene: TRBV6-2/TRBV6-3
j_gene: TRBJ2-1
abundance: many
d_gene: TRBD2

CDR3aa: CSARPSTMIETQYF
CDR3nt: TGCAGTGCTAGACCGTCTACAATGATAGAGACCCAGTACTTC
v_gene: TRBV20-1
j_gene: TRBJ2-5
abundance: many
d_gene: .

CDR3aa: CASSLGRRGRNEQYF
CDR3nt: TGTGCCAGCAGCTTAGGAAGAAGAGGGCGGAACGAGCAGTACTTC
v_gene: TRBV11-2
j_gene: TRBJ2-7
abundance: many
d_gene: .

CDR3aa: CASKDRANTGELFF
CDR3nt: TGTGCCAGCAAGGACAGGGCTAACACCGGGGAGCTGTTTTTT
v_gene: TRBV6-1
j_gene: TRBJ2-2
abundance: few
d_gene: TRBD1